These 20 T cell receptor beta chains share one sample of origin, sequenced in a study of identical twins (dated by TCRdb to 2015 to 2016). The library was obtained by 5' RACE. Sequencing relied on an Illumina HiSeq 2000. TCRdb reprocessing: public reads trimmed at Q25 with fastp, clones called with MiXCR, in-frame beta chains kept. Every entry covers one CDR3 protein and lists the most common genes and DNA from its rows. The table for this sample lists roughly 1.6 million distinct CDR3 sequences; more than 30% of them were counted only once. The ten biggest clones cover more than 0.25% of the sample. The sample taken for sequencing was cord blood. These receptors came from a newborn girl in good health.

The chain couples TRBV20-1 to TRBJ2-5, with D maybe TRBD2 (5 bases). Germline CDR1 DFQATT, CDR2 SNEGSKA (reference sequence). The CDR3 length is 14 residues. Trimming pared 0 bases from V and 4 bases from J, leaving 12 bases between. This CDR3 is CSARDYRGGETQYF. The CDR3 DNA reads TGCAGTGCTAGAGATTATCGAGGAGGAGAGACCCAGTACTTC.

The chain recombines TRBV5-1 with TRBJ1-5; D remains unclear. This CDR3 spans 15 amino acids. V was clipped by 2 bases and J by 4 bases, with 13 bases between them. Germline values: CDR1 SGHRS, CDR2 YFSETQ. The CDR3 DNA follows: TGCGCCAGCAGCTTTGACCCTTTGGGAAATCAGCCCCAGCATTTT. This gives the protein CASSFDPLGNQPQHF.

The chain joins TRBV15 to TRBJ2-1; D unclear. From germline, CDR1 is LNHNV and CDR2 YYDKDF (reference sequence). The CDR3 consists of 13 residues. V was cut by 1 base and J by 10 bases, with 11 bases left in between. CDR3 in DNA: TGTGCCACCAGCAGAGCCCTCGGTGGGGAGCAGTTCTTC. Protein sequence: CATSRALGGEQFF. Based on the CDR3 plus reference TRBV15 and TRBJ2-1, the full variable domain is DAMVIQNPRYQVTQFGKPVTLSCSQTLNHNVMYWYQQKSSQAPKLLFHYYDKDFNNEADTPDNFQSRRPNTSFCFLDIRSPGLGDTAMYLCATSRALGGEQFFGPGTRLTVL.

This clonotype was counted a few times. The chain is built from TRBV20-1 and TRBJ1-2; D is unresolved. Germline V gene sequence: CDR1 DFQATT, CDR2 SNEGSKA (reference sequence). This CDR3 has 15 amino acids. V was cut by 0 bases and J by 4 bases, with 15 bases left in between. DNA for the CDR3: TGCAGTGCTAGAGATTTGGTGCATGGTACCTATGGCTACACCTTC. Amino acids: CSARDLVHGTYGYTF.

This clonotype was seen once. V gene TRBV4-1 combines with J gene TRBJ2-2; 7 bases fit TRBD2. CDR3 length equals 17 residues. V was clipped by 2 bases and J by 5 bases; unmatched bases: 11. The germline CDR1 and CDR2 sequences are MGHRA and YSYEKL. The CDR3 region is CASSQQRLATQTGELFF. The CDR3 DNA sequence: TGCGCCAGCAGCCAACAACGACTAGCCACACAAACCGGGGAGCTGTTTTTT.

DNA for the CDR3: TGTGCCAGCAGAGGGACAGGGGGTTCGGACCCCTCCTACGAGCAGTACTTC. As protein: CASRGTGGSDPSYEQYF. The V and J genes are TRBV25-1 and TRBJ2-7, with TRBD1 matching 11 bases. V lost 6 bases, J lost 0 bases, and 10 bases stayed unmatched. This CDR3 contains 17 residues. Germline assignment: CDR1 MGHDK and CDR2 SYGVNS.

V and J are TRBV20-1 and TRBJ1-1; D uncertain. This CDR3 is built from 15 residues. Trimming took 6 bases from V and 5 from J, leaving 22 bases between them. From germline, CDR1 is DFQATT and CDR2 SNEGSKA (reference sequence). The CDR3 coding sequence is TGCAGTGCCGCCGGGCCCCTCCGAAAGTGGACTGAAGCTTTCTTT. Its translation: CSAAGPLRKWTEAFF.

The CDR3 region is CASTGVYSNQPQHF. CDR3 DNA sequence: TGTGCCAGCACAGGGGTATATAGCAATCAGCCCCAGCATTTT. The V gene is TRBV6-1, the J gene TRBJ1-5, with a tentative D call TRBD1 (6 bases). Trimming cost V 7 bases and J 0 bases, with 10 bases left between them. The CDR3 is made up of 14 amino acids. Germline V gene data show CDR1 as MNHNS and CDR2 as SASEGT.

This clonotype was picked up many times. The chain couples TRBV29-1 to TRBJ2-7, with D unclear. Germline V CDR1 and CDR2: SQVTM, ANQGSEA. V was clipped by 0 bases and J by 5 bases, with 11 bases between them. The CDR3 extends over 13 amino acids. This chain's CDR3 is CSVEDSGFDEQYF. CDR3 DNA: TGCAGCGTTGAAGATTCGGGTTTCGACGAGCAGTACTTC.

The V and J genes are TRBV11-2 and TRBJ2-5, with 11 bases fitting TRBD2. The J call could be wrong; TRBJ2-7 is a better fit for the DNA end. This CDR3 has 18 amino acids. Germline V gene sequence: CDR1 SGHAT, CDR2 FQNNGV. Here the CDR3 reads CASSSIGAMGLAVYEQYF. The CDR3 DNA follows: TGTGCCAGCAGCTCCATAGGGGCAATGGGACTAGCGGTCTACGAGCAGTACTTC.

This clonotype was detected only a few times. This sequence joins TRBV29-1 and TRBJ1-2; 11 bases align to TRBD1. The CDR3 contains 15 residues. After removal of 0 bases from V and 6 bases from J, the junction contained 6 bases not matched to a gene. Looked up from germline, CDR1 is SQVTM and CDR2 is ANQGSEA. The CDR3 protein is CSVEDQRTGGNGYTF. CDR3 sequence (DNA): TGCAGCGTTGAAGATCAACGGACAGGGGGCAATGGCTACACCTTC.

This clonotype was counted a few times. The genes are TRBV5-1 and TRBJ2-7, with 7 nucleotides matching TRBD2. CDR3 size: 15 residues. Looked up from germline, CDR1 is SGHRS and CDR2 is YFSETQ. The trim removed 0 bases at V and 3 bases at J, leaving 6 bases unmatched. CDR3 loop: CASSLASSGDYEQYF. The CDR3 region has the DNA TGCGCCAGCAGCTTGGCATCTAGCGGAGACTACGAGCAGTACTTC.

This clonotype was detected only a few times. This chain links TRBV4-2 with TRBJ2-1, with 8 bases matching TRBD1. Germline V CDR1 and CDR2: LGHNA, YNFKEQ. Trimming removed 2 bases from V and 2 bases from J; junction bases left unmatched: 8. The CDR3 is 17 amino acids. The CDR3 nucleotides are TGTGCCAGCAGCCAAATCGGGACAGGTGGGACCTACAATGAGCAGTTCTTC. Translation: CASSQIGTGGTYNEQFF.

CDR3 residues: CASSQGVLAGGEAYYEQYF. CDR3 nucleotides: TGTGCCAGCAGCCAAGGTGTACTAGCGGGGGGGGAAGCTTACTACGAGCAGTACTTC. The chain uses TRBV4-2 and TRBJ2-7; 13 nucleotides align to TRBD2. Germline CDR1 and CDR2: LGHNA and YNFKEQ. The J segment lost 3 bases and the V segment lost 1 base, leaving 12 bases of the junction unmatched. The CDR3 is 19 amino acids.

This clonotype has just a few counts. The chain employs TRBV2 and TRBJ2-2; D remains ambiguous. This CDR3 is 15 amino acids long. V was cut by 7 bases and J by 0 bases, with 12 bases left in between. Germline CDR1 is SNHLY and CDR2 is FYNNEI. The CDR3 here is CASIDKATNTGELFF. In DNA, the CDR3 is TGTGCCAGCATAGACAAGGCCACGAACACCGGGGAGCTGTTTTTT.

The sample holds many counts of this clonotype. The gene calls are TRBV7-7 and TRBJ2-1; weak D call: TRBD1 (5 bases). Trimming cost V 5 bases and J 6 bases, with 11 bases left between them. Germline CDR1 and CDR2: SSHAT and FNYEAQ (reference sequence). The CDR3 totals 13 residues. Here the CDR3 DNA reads TGTGCCAGCAGCCTAGACAGCATCAATGAGCAGTTCTTC. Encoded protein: CASSLDSINEQFF.

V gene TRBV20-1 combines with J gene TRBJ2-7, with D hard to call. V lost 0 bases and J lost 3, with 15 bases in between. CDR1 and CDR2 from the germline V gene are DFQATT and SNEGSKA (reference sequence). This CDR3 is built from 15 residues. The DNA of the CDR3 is TGCAGTGCTAGAGATTTTCTAGGCAGGAGCTACGAGCAGTACTTC. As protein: CSARDFLGRSYEQYF.

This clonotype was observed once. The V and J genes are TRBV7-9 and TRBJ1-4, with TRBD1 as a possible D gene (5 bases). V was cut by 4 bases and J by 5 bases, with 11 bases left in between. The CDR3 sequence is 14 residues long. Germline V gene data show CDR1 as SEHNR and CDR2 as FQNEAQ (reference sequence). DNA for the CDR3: TGTGCCAGCAGCTCGGGACTGATGAATGAAAAACTGTTTTTT. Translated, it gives CASSSGLMNEKLFF.

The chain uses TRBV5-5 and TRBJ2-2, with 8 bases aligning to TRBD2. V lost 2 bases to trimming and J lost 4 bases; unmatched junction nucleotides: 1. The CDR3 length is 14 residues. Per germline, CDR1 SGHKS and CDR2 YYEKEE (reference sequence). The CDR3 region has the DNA TGTGCCAGCAGCTTTAGCGGGGCCACCGGGGAGCTGTTTTTT. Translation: CASSFSGATGELFF.

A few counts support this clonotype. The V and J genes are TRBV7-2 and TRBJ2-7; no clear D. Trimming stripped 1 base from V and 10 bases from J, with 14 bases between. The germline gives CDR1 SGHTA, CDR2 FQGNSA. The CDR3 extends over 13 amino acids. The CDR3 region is CASSLGLESTQYF. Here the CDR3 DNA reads TGTGCCAGCAGCTTAGGCCTAGAAAGCACCCAGTACTTC.